The 20 T cell receptor beta chains below were found in one sample sequenced in a study of cytomegalovirus exposure and HLA in healthy donors. Researchers ran the PCR with 60 Vbeta and 13 Jbeta primers. Repertoires were generated with immunoSEQ multiplex PCR, while TCRdb's copy carries only in-frame clones and drops some. This sample has about 110,000 clones, with approximately 80% found just once. Sequenced sample: PBMCs. Receptors were obtained from a man aged 55-75 years in good health and CMV-seronegative.

This sequence joins TRBV21-1 and TRBJ1-6; the table assigns TRBD1, which was not confirmed against the DNA. TRBV21-1 is marked as a pseudogene. This CDR3 contains 15 residues. Written as DNA, the CDR3 is TGTGCCAGCAGCCACGGGACAGGGAGTAATTCACCCCTCCACTTT. It yields the protein CASSHGTGSNSPLHF.

V and J are TRBV7-2 and TRBJ1-4, with D maybe TRBD1 (6 bases). Germline CDR1 and CDR2: SGHTA and FQGNSA. CDR3 length equals 14 residues. V shed 5 bases and J shed 7 bases, with 14 bases lying between them. CDR3 region: CASSERAGAEKLFF. In DNA, the CDR3 is TGTGCCAGCAGCGAAAGGGCAGGGGCTGAAAAACTGTTTTTT.

This clone showed up just once. The genes are TRBV5-1 and TRBJ1-1; tentatively, D is TRBD1 (6 bases). The V end lost 0 bases, the J end lost 0 bases, and 12 bases lay between the germline ends. The length of the CDR3 is 16 residues. Germline V gives CDR1 SGHRS, CDR2 YFSETQ. The CDR3 is CASSLEQGQVNTEAFF. The DNA for the CDR3 is TGCGCCAGCAGCTTGGAGCAGGGGCAGGTGAACACTGAAGCTTTCTTT.

The chain couples TRBV5-6 to TRBJ1-5, with D hard to call. Germline V lookup: CDR1 SGHDT, CDR2 YYEEEE. The CDR3 extends over 16 amino acids. V lost 0 bases and J 0 bases, leaving 10 bases between the germline ends. The CDR3 protein is CASSLGRRNSNQPQHF. The CDR3 DNA sequence: TGTGCCAGCAGCTTGGGTAGGAGGAATAGCAATCAGCCCCAGCATTTT.

This chain uses TRBV6-6 with TRBJ2-2; unclear D gene. The CDR3 is 15 residues long. Deletions cut 0 bases from V and 7 bases from J, with 12 bases between. CDR1 MNHNY and CDR2 SVGAGI come from the germline V gene (reference sequence). CDR3 in DNA: TGTGCCAGCAGTTACTCGACGGGTAGTCACGGGGAGCTGTTTTTT. Protein sequence: CASSYSTGSHGELFF.

This chain uses TRBV4-1 with TRBJ2-1; TRBD2 aligns across 9 bases. Germline loops: CDR1 MGHRA, CDR2 YSYEKL. The CDR3 is 16 amino acids. The junction had 6 bases not matched to a gene; V was cut back by 1 base and J by 5 bases. The CDR3 loop reads CASSQVRLAVDNEQFF. The CDR3 nucleotides are TGCGCCAGCAGCCAAGTACGACTAGCGGTCGACAATGAGCAGTTCTTC.

This chain uses TRBV5-6 with TRBJ2-3; TRBD2 agrees at 9 bases. After removal of 5 bases from V and 2 bases from J, the junction contained 6 bases not matched to a gene. This CDR3 has 15 amino acids. The V gene's germline CDR1 is SGHDT and CDR2 YYEEEE. The CDR3, as DNA: TGTGCCAGCAGGGCTGCGGGGGGGATCACAGATACGCAGTATTTT. Translation gives CASRAAGGITDTQYF.

This clone was found a few times. This CDR3 reads CASSPPAGGPGRKLFF. CDR3 bases: TGTGCCAGTAGTCCACCAGCGGGGGGGCCCGGGAGGAAGCTGTTTTTT. The chain combines TRBV19 with TRBJ2-2; TRBD2 matches 10 bases. The germline CDR1 and CDR2 sequences are LNHDA and SQIVND (reference sequence). The CDR3 has 16 amino acids. The J segment lost 12 bases and the V segment lost 5 bases, leaving 15 bases of the junction unmatched.

This chain connects TRBV7-9 to TRBJ2-3, with D unresolved. Germline lookup yields CDR1 SEHNR and CDR2 FQNEAQ (reference sequence). Trimming shortened V by 0 bases and J by 7 bases, and 5 bases separated the two germline ends. The CDR3 has 12 residues. The CDR3: CASSLATYTQYF. In DNA form, the CDR3 reads TGTGCCAGCAGCTTAGCAACATATACGCAGTATTTT.

V and J are TRBV27 and TRBJ2-2, with 8 nucleotides matching TRBD1. The CDR3 covers 17 residues. V was clipped by 2 bases and J by 5 bases; unmatched bases: 10. Germline V CDR1 and CDR2: MNHEY, SMNVEV (reference sequence). The CDR3 DNA reads as TGTGCCAGCAGTTTACTGGCAGGGGGCCGGGAAACCGGGGAGCTGTTTTTT. Translated: CASSLLAGGRETGELFF.

The chain has TRBV15 and TRBJ1-6; maybe TRBD1 (5 bases). Germline V CDR1 and CDR2: LNHNV, YYDKDF (reference sequence). Trimming removed 0 bases at V and 6 bases at J, with 6 bases between. The CDR3 is 14 amino acids. This chain's CDR3 is CATSRDGANSPLHF. DNA for the CDR3: TGTGCCACCAGCAGAGATGGGGCTAATTCACCCCTCCACTTT.

This clone was counted a single time. This chain uses TRBV28 with TRBJ1-5, with 12 bases matching TRBD1. The CDR3 sequence is 20 residues long. Per the germline V gene, CDR1 is MDHEN and CDR2 is SYDVKM. The ends lost 6 bases at V and 5 bases at J; junction bases unmatched: 20. CDR3 sequence: CASRLRPGTGGAYWDQPQHF. CDR3 coding DNA: TGTGCCAGCAGACTACGTCCCGGGACAGGGGGCGCGTATTGGGATCAGCCCCAGCATTTT.

The chain joins TRBV5-4 to TRBJ2-1; 8 positions match TRBD1. The CDR3 covers 16 residues. J was trimmed by 9 bases and V by 5 bases; bases with no gene match: 16. CDR1 and CDR2 (germline): SGHNT, YYREEE (reference sequence). This CDR3 reads CASRVGQGATWAEQFF. The CDR3 region has the DNA TGTGCCAGCAGAGTTGGACAGGGTGCGACTTGGGCTGAGCAGTTCTTC.

This chain joins TRBV19 and TRBJ2-3, with D possibly being TRBD2 (5 bases). CDR1 and CDR2 from the germline V gene are LNHDA and SQIVND (reference sequence). Trimming removed 7 bases from V and 1 base from J, with 9 bases in between. CDR3 length: 13 amino acids. The CDR3 DNA is TGTGCCAGTACCCCGAGGGGCACAGATACGCAGTATTTT. This encodes CASTPRGTDTQYF.

The chain employs TRBV7-9 and TRBJ1-4; unclear D gene. Trimming left V 5 bases short and J 7 bases short, with 11 bases between. This CDR3 has 13 residues. Germline V lookup: CDR1 SEHNR, CDR2 FQNEAQ (reference sequence). The CDR3 DNA reads TGTGCCAGCAGCCCCCCGGGAGGTGAAAAACTGTTTTTT. Residues: CASSPPGGEKLFF. Based on the CDR3 plus reference TRBV7-9 and TRBJ1-4, the full variable domain is DTGVSQNPRHKITKRGQNVTFRCDPISEHNRLYWYRQTLGQGPEFLTYFQNEAQLEKSRLLSDRFSAERPKGSFSTLEIQRTEQGDSAMYLCASSPPGGEKLFFGSGTQLSVL.

This clone was counted a few times. The CDR3 here is CASSLALSVNNSPLHF. The CDR3 DNA reads as TGTGCCAGCAGCTTAGCGCTTTCAGTGAATAATTCACCCCTCCACTTT. J is TRBJ1-6 and V is TRBV7-2, with no clear D. The CDR3 contains 16 residues. CDR1 is SGHTA and CDR2 is FQGNSA in the germline V gene. V dropped 0 bases and J dropped 5 bases, with 11 bases sitting between them.

The V gene is TRBV7-2, the J gene TRBJ1-5; D is unclear. The germline V gene has CDR1 SGHTA and CDR2 FQGNSA. V lost 1 base and J 9 bases, leaving 13 bases between the germline ends. The CDR3 runs 14 residues. The CDR3 loop is CASSLGATSGPQHF. The CDR3 nucleotides read TGTGCCAGCAGCTTAGGCGCCACCTCTGGGCCCCAGCATTTT.

The CDR3 protein is CAWSEQRGFGNTIYF. As DNA, the CDR3 is TGTGCCTGGAGTGAACAGAGAGGGTTCGGGAACACCATATATTTT. The chain joins TRBV30 to TRBJ1-3; D call uncertain. The CDR3 consists of 15 residues. V shed 1 base and J shed 7 bases, with 17 bases lying between them. CDR1 is GTSNPN, CDR2 SVGIG, per germline (reference sequence).

The CDR3 reads CASSVDGGSTGELFF. The CDR3 bases are TGTGCCAGCAGCGTAGATGGCGGGAGCACCGGGGAGCTGTTTTTT. The genes are TRBV9 and TRBJ2-2; 7 bases fit TRBD2. This CDR3 comprises 15 residues. Germline V gene data show CDR1 as SGDLS and CDR2 as YYNGEE. V shed 0 bases, J shed 4 bases, and the junction held 3 bases outside the gene matches.

The rearrangement links TRBV6-4 to TRBJ1-2, with 8 bases lining up with TRBD1. The junction had 14 bases not matched to a gene; V was cut back by 6 bases and J by 5 bases. CDR1 is MRHNA and CDR2 is SNTAGT in the germline V gene. The CDR3 is made up of 16 amino acids. The CDR3 sequence is CASSPFGQGLGYGYTF. CDR3 DNA sequence: TGTGCCAGCAGCCCCTTCGGACAGGGCCTTGGGTATGGCTACACCTTC.